This record looks at one TCR beta chain sequence and its context. Its antigen is undetermined. The sample originates from a study of shared clonotypes between healthy human individuals. Looking at the study overall: Serving as donors were a couple of women and a few men, whose ages spanned 18 to 49. Study results and limitations: Few donors limited the genetic and exposure-history diversity represented. Rarefaction gave evidence that sorted-subset sequencing remained incomplete despite large depth.

Sequenced by immunoSEQ multiplex PCR; TCRdb stores in-frame clones only, minus some. The table records around 1.4 million clones, about 98.5% of them present only once. CDR3 size: 14 residues. Between the trimmed V and J ends, which lost 11 bases and 1 base, there was a span of 15 bases. From germline, CDR1 is ENHRY and CDR2 SYGVKD. The sequence derives from a man aged 30 to 39 in good health. The material sequenced was naive CD4+ T cells sorted from blood. Subset: CD45RA+ positively selected. This chain links TRBV10-3 with TRBJ1-3, with D unclear. The CDR3 nucleotides read TGTGCCGCCTTAGGCCAGATTTCTGGAAACACCATATATTTT. This sequence encodes CAALGQISGNTIYF.